Shown below are 29 T cell receptor beta chains from a single sample sequenced in a study of T-cell reconstitution after alpha-beta-depleted transplantation in children. Unique molecular identifiers were incorporated during preparation of the TCRbeta library. TCRdb recomputed calls from the PCR reads with MiXCR, one row per CDR3 protein. The repertoire consists of roughly 220,000 distinct CDR3 sequences, with 9.7% occurring once and the leading ten covering about 4.9%. The sequencing here drew on PBMCs from the stem cell graft donor, taken from the stem cell graft. The receptors here all came from a human donor who donated a stem cell graft to a child with SCID.

This chain uses TRBV5-5 with TRBJ2-5; D tentatively fits TRBD1 or TRBD2 (5 bases each). V lost 0 bases and J 2 bases, leaving 17 bases between the germline ends. The CDR3 has 17 amino acids. Germline loops: CDR1 SGHKS, CDR2 YYEKEE (reference sequence). The CDR3 DNA reads as TGTGCCAGCAGCTTGGCCCCCTCCGGGGCAGCTCAAGAGACCCAGTACTTC. This sequence encodes CASSLAPSGAAQETQYF.

This clonotype was seen many times. The gene calls are TRBV5-1 and TRBJ2-1; D is unclear. Deletions cut 0 bases from V and 2 bases from J, with 9 bases between. Germline V gene sequence: CDR1 SGHRS, CDR2 YFSETQ. This CDR3 contains 15 residues. The CDR3 protein is CASSLGVIAYNEQFF. The DNA of the CDR3 is TGCGCCAGCAGCTTGGGCGTCATTGCCTACAATGAGCAGTTCTTC.

This clonotype was seen at least ten times. This chain connects TRBV20-1 to TRBJ2-2, with TRBD1 identical over 9 bases. The CDR3 extends over 16 amino acids. The germline CDR1 and CDR2 sequences are DFQATT and SNEGSKA (reference sequence). With 0 bases clipped from V and 7 bases from J, the junction kept 9 bases outside the gene matches. Here the CDR3 reads CSARDWGQGRGGELFF. Written as DNA, the CDR3 is TGCAGTGCTAGAGATTGGGGACAGGGTAGAGGCGGGGAGCTGTTTTTT.

V usage is TRBV7-6 and J usage is TRBJ1-6, with D unclear. Trimming took 1 base from V and 6 from J, leaving 13 bases between them. CDR1 is SGHVS and CDR2 is FNYEAQ in the germline V gene. CDR3 size: 16 residues. The CDR3 DNA is TGTGCCAGCAGCTTAGGCGACCGGGCACGTAATTCACCCCTCCACTTT. Translated, it gives CASSLGDRARNSPLHF.

This clonotype was picked up many times. The genes are TRBV5-1 and TRBJ1-2, with 11 bases that match TRBD1. V lost 4 bases and J lost 8; bases outside the gene matches: 4. This CDR3 spans 13 amino acids. Germline CDR1 is SGHRS and CDR2 is YFSETQ. Here the CDR3 DNA reads TGCGCCAGCAGCACCGGGACAGGGGGAGGCTACACCTTC. It is translated as CASSTGTGGGYTF.

This clonotype was observed at least ten times. The gene calls are TRBV7-9 and TRBJ2-1; D is tentatively TRBD1 or TRBD2 (5 bases each). The germline CDR1 and CDR2 sequences are SEHNR and FQNEAQ (reference sequence). The CDR3 is 14 amino acids. Trimming cost V 3 bases and J 5 bases, with 11 bases left between them. The CDR3 here is CASSFNKGHNEQFF. CDR3 DNA: TGTGCCAGCAGCTTTAATAAGGGACACAATGAGCAGTTCTTC. The entire variable domain, with the rest obtained from reference TRBV7-9 and TRBJ2-1, is as follows: DTGVSQNPRHKITKRGQNVTFRCDPISEHNRLYWYRQTLGQGPEFLTYFQNEAQLEKSRLLSDRFSAERPKGSFSTLEIQRTEQGDSAMYLCASSFNKGHNEQFFGPGTRLTVL.

This clonotype has at least ten counts. The chain links TRBV18 to TRBJ2-3; no reliable D call. The CDR3 extends over 12 amino acids. Germline V lookup: CDR1 KGHSH, CDR2 LQKENI. The V gene lost 2 bases and the J gene lost 3 bases, with 3 bases spanning the gap. The CDR3 loop is CASSPMTDTQYF. The CDR3 DNA is TGTGCCAGCTCACCAATGACAGATACGCAGTATTTT.

This clonotype was seen repeatedly, ten times or more. The chain is built from TRBV4-2 and TRBJ1-5; D remains unclear. The CDR3 extends over 15 amino acids. V was shortened by 0 bases and J by 7 bases, with 13 bases between the two germline ends. Germline V gene sequence: CDR1 LGHNA, CDR2 YNFKEQ. The CDR3 bases are TGTGCCAGCAGCCAAGATCTCGGCGACCTCCAGCCCCAGCATTTT. It yields the protein CASSQDLGDLQPQHF.

The sample holds a few counts of this clonotype. The rearrangement joins TRBV3-1 to TRBJ1-6; unclear D gene. Between the trimmed V and J ends, which lost 1 base and 7 bases, there was a span of 5 bases. Germline V gives CDR1 LGHDT, CDR2 YNNKEL (reference sequence). This CDR3 is built from 13 residues. CDR3 loop: CASSQGRNSPLHF. As DNA, the CDR3 is TGTGCCAGCAGCCAAGGTCGGAATTCACCCCTCCACTTT.

Ten or more counts support this clonotype. V gene TRBV5-1 combines with J gene TRBJ2-3; D unresolved. The CDR3 extends over 15 amino acids. V was shortened by 0 bases and J by 2 bases, with 10 bases between the two germline ends. In germline, CDR1 is SGHRS, CDR2 YFSETQ. This CDR3 is CASSLVSTHTDTQYF. The CDR3 coding sequence is TGCGCCAGCAGCTTGGTGTCTACACACACAGATACGCAGTATTTT.

The chain is built from TRBV20-1 and TRBJ2-3; 9 positions agree with TRBD2. The V gene end was trimmed by 4 bases and the J gene end by 0 bases; junction bases not matched to a gene: 11. The CDR3 is made up of 17 amino acids. The germline CDR1 and CDR2 sequences are DFQATT and SNEGSKA (reference sequence). The CDR3 sequence is CSATRYSGGPSTDTQYF. The CDR3 nucleotides are TGCAGTGCTACCCGGTATAGCGGGGGCCCTAGCACAGATACGCAGTATTTT.

This clonotype was counted many times. The chain uses TRBV5-1 and TRBJ2-3; 12 positions agree with TRBD2. The germline CDR1 and CDR2 sequences are SGHRS and YFSETQ. V dropped 4 bases and J dropped 4; count of bases not matched to a gene: 7. This CDR3 is 16 amino acids long. This CDR3 is CASSLPLAGGPDTQYF. The CDR3 DNA is TGCGCCAGCAGCCTACCTCTAGCGGGGGGGCCAGATACGCAGTATTTT. The full variable domain, completed using reference TRBV5-1 and TRBJ2-3, is KAGVTQTPRYLIKTRGQQVTLSCSPISGHRSVSWYQQTPGQGLQFLFEYFSETQRNKGNFPGRFSGRQFSNSRSEMNVSTLELGDSALYLCASSLPLAGGPDTQYFGPGTRLTVL.

The V gene is TRBV6-2 or TRBV6-3, the J gene TRBJ2-6; the D is unclear. The V end lost 6 bases, the J end lost 3 bases, and 21 bases lay between the germline ends. The CDR3 consists of 18 residues. Germline V gene lookup returns CDR1 MNHEY and CDR2 SVGEGT. The CDR3 DNA follows: TGTGCCAGCAGCTCCGATGGACGGGTGGGTAGTGGGGCCAACGTCCTGACTTTC. Translating it yields CASSSDGRVGSGANVLTF.

This clonotype was counted ten times or more. This chain joins TRBV5-6 and TRBJ2-5, with D hard to call. The CDR3 contains 15 residues. Trimming removed 4 bases at V and 5 bases at J, with 18 bases between. Germline V gives CDR1 SGHDT, CDR2 YYEEEE. CDR3 DNA sequence: TGTGCCAGCAGCCTATCCCCCGGCCAAACTGAGACCCAGTACTTC. Translating it yields CASSLSPGQTETQYF.

Many counts were recorded for this clonotype. This chain links TRBV5-1 with TRBJ1-3, with D perhaps TRBD1 (6 bases). Germline assignment: CDR1 SGHRS and CDR2 YFSETQ. V was cut by 3 bases and J by 3 bases, with 16 bases left in between. The CDR3 contains 16 residues. The CDR3 DNA sequence: TGCGCCAGCAGCTGGTCACAGGGCCACTATGGAAACACCATATATTTT. Its protein product is CASSWSQGHYGNTIYF.

This clonotype was counted at least ten times. The chain is built from TRBV20-1 and TRBJ2-1; D tentatively fits TRBD1 or TRBD2 (6 bases each). This CDR3 is built from 15 residues. Germline CDR1 and CDR2: DFQATT and SNEGSKA (reference sequence). The V end lost 6 bases, the J end lost 4 bases, and 19 bases lay between the germline ends. CDR3 nucleotide sequence: TGCAGTGCAGAGGGGGGTGACAGCGTATACAATGAGCAGTTCTTC. Translating gives CSAEGGDSVYNEQFF.

This clonotype occurred many times. The rearrangement uses TRBV7-9 and TRBJ1-1; 7 positions agree with TRBD1. The CDR3 consists of 13 residues. Germline assignment: CDR1 SEHNR and CDR2 FQNEAQ (reference sequence). The trim removed 5 bases at V and 11 bases at J, leaving 11 bases unmatched. CDR3 nucleotides: TGTGCCAGCAGCCCCAGGGACAGCCCCTCGGCTTTCTTT. Translation gives CASSPRDSPSAFF.

Many counts were recorded for this clonotype. The genes are TRBV5-6 and TRBJ2-5; D is perhaps TRBD2 (5 bases). The CDR3 contains 14 residues. V was cut by 0 bases and J by 7 bases, with 13 bases left in between. The germline V gene has CDR1 SGHDT and CDR2 YYEEEE. CDR3 protein: CASSLGAGSLTQYF. The CDR3 bases are TGTGCCAGCAGCTTGGGGGCTGGGAGTCTGACCCAGTACTTC.

This clonotype was observed many times. The chain is built from TRBV12-3 or TRBV12-4 and TRBJ2-1; D remains ambiguous. The V end lost 7 bases, the J end lost 5 bases, and 6 bases lay between the germline ends. The CDR3 has 11 residues. The DNA for the CDR3 is TGTGCCAGCACCGTGGACAATGAGCAGTTCTTC. Translated: CASTVDNEQFF.

This clonotype appeared many times. The V and J genes are TRBV15 and TRBJ2-4, with D perhaps matching TRBD1 (6 bases). Germline CDR1 LNHNV, CDR2 YYDKDF (reference sequence). The V end lost 0 bases, the J end lost 5 bases, and 11 bases lay between the germline ends. The CDR3 sequence is 15 residues long. The CDR3 DNA reads TGTGCCACCAGCAGAGAAGTGGCAGGGGAAAACATTCAGTACTTC. This gives the protein CATSREVAGENIQYF. Combining the CDR3 with reference TRBV15 and TRBJ2-4 gives the whole variable domain DAMVIQNPRYQVTQFGKPVTLSCSQTLNHNVMYWYQQKSSQAPKLLFHYYDKDFNNEADTPDNFQSRRPNTSFCFLDIRSPGLGDTAMYLCATSREVAGENIQYFGAGTRLSVL.

To note about this clonotype: This sequence may be a read error, since a much larger clone differs from it by one base. V usage is TRBV20-1 and J usage is TRBJ1-2, with a weak D call TRBD1 (5 bases). The CDR3 is 13 amino acids. Germline-derived CDR1 and CDR2 are DFQATT and SNEGSKA (reference sequence). The CDR3 sequence is CSASRGLNYGDTF. The CDR3 bases are TGCAGTGCTAGTAGGGGCCTGAACTATGGCGACACCTTC.

This clonotype was seen many times. V usage is TRBV12-3 or TRBV12-4 and J usage is TRBJ1-6, with D maybe TRBD1 (5 bases). The V end lost 1 base, the J end lost 15 bases, and 16 bases lay between the germline ends. This CDR3 is built from 14 residues. The CDR3 sequence: CASSLGQGVSLLHF. DNA of the CDR3: TGTGCCAGCAGTTTAGGGCAGGGTGTTTCCCTCCTCCACTTT.

This clonotype was observed a few times. The chain uses TRBV5-6 and TRBJ2-7, with D perhaps given as TRBD1 or TRBD2 (5 bases each). The germline V gene encodes CDR1 SGHDT and CDR2 YYEEEE. The germline V and J ends were trimmed by 4 bases and 3 bases, with 14 bases remaining between them. The CDR3 is 14 amino acids. The CDR3 spells CASSPRDGLYEQYF. The CDR3 DNA reads as TGTGCCAGCAGCCCCCGGGACGGGCTCTACGAGCAGTACTTC.

This clonotype was recorded many times. The chain couples TRBV5-1 to TRBJ1-1, with D hard to call. Germline CDR1 reads SGHRS; CDR2 reads YFSETQ. Trimming stripped 4 bases from V and 0 bases from J, with 7 bases between. The CDR3 loop spans 13 amino acids. The CDR3 coding sequence is TGCGCCAGCAGCGAAAACCTGAACACTGAAGCTTTCTTT. Amino acid sequence: CASSENLNTEAFF.

This clonotype was seen a few times. The J gene is TRBJ2-5, the V gene TRBV13; D is perhaps TRBD1 (6 bases). The CDR3 loop spans 14 amino acids. Germline assignment: CDR1 PRHDT and CDR2 FYEKMQ (reference sequence). V lost 5 bases and J lost 2, with 12 bases in between. This CDR3 is CASSPEGDQETQYF. In nucleotides, the CDR3 is TGTGCCAGCAGCCCCGAGGGGGATCAAGAGACCCAGTACTTC.

Concerning this clonotype: A much larger clone sits a single nucleotide away, making a read error possible. The gene calls are TRBV20-1 and TRBJ1-1, with D unclear. The CDR3 runs 15 residues. V was trimmed by 6 bases and J by 1 base, leaving 18 bases between them. Germline V gene data show CDR1 as DFQATT and CDR2 as SNEGSKA (reference sequence). The CDR3 DNA reads as TGCAGTGCCCCCCCCCCTTACATCCGGAACACTGAAGCTTTCTTT. Its protein product is CSAPPPYIRNTEAFF.

This clonotype was counted at least ten times. The chain recombines TRBV5-5 with TRBJ2-7; D is tentatively TRBD1 or TRBD2 (6 bases each). The CDR3 runs to 16 residues. Germline V CDR1 and CDR2: SGHKS, YYEKEE (reference sequence). V was trimmed by 4 bases and J by 2 bases, leaving 19 bases between them. As DNA, the CDR3 is TGTGCCAGCAGCCCGGGGGCGGGACGCAGAACCTACGAGCAGTACTTC. Translation gives CASSPGAGRRTYEQYF.

This clonotype occurred a few times. This may come from a read error, since a much larger clone is one base off. J is TRBJ2-4 and V is TRBV20-1, with D possibly called TRBD1 or TRBD2 (5 bases each). The germline CDR1 and CDR2 sequences are DFQATT and SNEGSKA (reference sequence). CDR3 length: 17 residues. CDR3: CCATPRGRPVAKNIQYF. The CDR3 DNA sequence: TGCTGTGCCACCCCGAGGGGTAGACCGGTAGCCAAAAACATTCAGTACTTC.

This clonotype was seen many times. The genes are TRBV5-1 and TRBJ2-5; no firm D call. Trimming stripped 0 bases from V and 5 bases from J, with 8 bases between. This CDR3 is 13 amino acids long. Germline V gene lookup returns CDR1 SGHRS and CDR2 YFSETQ. The CDR3 here is CASSLAPEETQYF. CDR3 nucleotides: TGCGCCAGCAGCTTGGCTCCGGAGGAGACCCAGTACTTC. The whole variable domain, filled in from reference TRBV5-1 and TRBJ2-5, reads KAGVTQTPRYLIKTRGQQVTLSCSPISGHRSVSWYQQTPGQGLQFLFEYFSETQRNKGNFPGRFSGRQFSNSRSEMNVSTLELGDSALYLCASSLAPEETQYFGPGTRLLVL.